A single TCR beta chain is shown here with its context. Germline lookup yields CDR1 MNHNY and CDR2 SVGAGI (reference sequence). This CDR3 comprises 16 residues. Trimming removed 3 bases at V and 10 bases at J, with 19 bases between. This entry belongs to a study of blood T cell repertoires in COVID-19. Turning to the study itself: COVID-19 samples from acute and convalescent phases originated in the United States, Italy and Spain. The analysed material was cDNA or gDNA that came from T cells, B-cell-depleted T cells, or PBMCs.

How the authors handled the data: Counts of nucleated cells, estimated from reference gene primer amplification, were obtained. This table comes from immunoSEQ multiplex PCR, and its TCRdb copy is limited to in-frame clones, with some not included. V and J calls and clone size are copied from that table; D and trimming were computed from the DNA. The sample lists over 95,000 clones; more than 80% were seen once. The chain links TRBV6-6 to TRBJ1-6, with D possibly being TRBD1 (6 bases). The source material was peripheral blood. This clonotype originated in a woman in her fifties or sixties with acute or convalescent COVID-19. In nucleotides, the CDR3 is TGTGCCAGCAGTTATTACTGGTCGGGGGGCGGGTCACCCCTCCACTTT. Translating gives CASSYYWSGGGSPLHF.